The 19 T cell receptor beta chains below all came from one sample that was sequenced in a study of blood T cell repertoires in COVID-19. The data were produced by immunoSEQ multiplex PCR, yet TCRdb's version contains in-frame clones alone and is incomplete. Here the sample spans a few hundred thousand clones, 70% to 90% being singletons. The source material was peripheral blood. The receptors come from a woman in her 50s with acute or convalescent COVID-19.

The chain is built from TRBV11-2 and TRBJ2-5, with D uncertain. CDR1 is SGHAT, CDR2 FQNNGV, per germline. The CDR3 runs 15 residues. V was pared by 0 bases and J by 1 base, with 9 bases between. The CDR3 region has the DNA TGTGCCAGCAGCTTAGACAGGTTCACCCAAGAGACCCAGTACTTC. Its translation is CASSLDRFTQETQYF. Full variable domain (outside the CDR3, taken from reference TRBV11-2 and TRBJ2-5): EAGVAQSPRYKIIEKRQSVAFWCNPISGHATLYWYQQILGQGPKLLIQFQNNGVVDDSQLPKDRFSAERLKGVDSTLKIQPAKLEDSAVYLCASSLDRFTQETQYFGPGTRLLVL.

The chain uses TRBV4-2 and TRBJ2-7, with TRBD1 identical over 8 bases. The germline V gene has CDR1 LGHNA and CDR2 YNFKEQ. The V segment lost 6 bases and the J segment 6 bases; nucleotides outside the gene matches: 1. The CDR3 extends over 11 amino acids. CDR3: CASRTGVEQYF. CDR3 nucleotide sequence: TGTGCCAGCAGGACAGGGGTCGAGCAGTACTTC.

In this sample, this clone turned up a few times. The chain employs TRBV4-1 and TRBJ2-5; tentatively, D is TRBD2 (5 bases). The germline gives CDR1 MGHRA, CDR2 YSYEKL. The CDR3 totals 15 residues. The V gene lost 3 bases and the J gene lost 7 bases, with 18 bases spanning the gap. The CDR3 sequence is CASSQGSGGLGTQYF. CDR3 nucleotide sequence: TGCGCCAGCAGCCAGGGGAGCGGTGGGCTGGGGACCCAGTACTTC.

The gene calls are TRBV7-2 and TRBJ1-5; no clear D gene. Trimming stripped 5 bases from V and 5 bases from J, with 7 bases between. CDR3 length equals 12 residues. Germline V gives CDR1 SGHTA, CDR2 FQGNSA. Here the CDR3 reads CASSPDYQPQHF. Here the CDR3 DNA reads TGTGCCAGCAGCCCCGACTATCAGCCCCAGCATTTT. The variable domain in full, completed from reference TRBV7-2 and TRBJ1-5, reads GAGVSQSPSNKVTEKGKDVELRCDPISGHTALYWYRQSLGQGLEFLIYFQGNSAPDKSGLPSDRFSAERTGGSVSTLTIQRTQQEDSAVYLCASSPDYQPQHFGDGTRLSIL.

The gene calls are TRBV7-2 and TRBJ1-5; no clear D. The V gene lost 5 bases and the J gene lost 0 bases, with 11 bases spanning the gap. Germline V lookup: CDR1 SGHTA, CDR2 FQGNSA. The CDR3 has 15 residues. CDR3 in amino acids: CASSIQWNSNQPQHF. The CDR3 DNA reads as TGTGCCAGCAGCATACAGTGGAATAGCAATCAGCCCCAGCATTTT.

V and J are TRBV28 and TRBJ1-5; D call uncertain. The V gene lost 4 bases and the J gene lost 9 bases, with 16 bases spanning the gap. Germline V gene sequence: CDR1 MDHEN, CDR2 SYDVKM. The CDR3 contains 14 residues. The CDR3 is CASSSRRGRRPQHF. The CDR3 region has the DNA TGTGCCAGCAGTTCCCGCCGAGGTCGCCGGCCCCAGCATTTT.

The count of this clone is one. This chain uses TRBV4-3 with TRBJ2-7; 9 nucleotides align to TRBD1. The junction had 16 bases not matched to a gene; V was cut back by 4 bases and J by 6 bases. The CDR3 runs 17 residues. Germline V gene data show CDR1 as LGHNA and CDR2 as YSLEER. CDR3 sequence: CASSPGGGTGFRSEQYF. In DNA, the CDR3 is TGCGCCAGCAGCCCAGGGGGTGGGACAGGGTTTCGAAGCGAGCAGTACTTC.

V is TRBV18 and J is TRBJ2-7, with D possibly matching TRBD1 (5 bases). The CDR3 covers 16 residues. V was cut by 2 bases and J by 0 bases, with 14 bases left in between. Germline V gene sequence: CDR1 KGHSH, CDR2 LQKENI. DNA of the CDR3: TGTGCCAGCTCACCAACGCGAGCAGGGATCTCCTACGAGCAGTACTTC. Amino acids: CASSPTRAGISYEQYF.

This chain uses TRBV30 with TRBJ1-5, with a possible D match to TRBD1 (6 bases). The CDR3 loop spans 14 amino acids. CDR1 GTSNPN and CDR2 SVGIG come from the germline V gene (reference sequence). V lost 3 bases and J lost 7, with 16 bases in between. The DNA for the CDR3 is TGTGCCTGGAGCACGACAGGTCTCAGACAGCCCCAGCATTTT. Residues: CAWSTTGLRQPQHF.

The DNA of the CDR3 is TGCGCCAGCAGCTTCGGGAACCCCCATCAGCCCCAGCATTTT. It encodes CASSFGNPHQPQHF. The V call is TRBV5-1, the J call TRBJ1-5; D remains ambiguous. Germline lookup yields CDR1 SGHRS and CDR2 YFSETQ. The CDR3 contains 14 residues. V gave up 2 bases and J gave up 5 bases, with 11 bases separating them.

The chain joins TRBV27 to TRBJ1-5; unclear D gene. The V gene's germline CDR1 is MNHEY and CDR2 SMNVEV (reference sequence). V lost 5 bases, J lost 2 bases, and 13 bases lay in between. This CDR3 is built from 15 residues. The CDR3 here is CASSLGPGGNQPQHF. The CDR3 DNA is TGTGCCAGCAGTCTCGGACCCGGGGGCAATCAGCCCCAGCATTTT.

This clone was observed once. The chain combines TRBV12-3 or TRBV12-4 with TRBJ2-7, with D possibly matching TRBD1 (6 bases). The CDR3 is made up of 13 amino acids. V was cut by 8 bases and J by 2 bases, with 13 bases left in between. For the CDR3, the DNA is TGTGCCAGCCGATGGAAGGGGGCCTACGAGCAGTACTTC. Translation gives CASRWKGAYEQYF.

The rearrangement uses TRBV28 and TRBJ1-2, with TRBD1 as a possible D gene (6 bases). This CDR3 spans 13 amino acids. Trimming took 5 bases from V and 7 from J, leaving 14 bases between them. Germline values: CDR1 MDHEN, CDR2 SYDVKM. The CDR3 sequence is CASSETGGPGYTF. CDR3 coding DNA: TGTGCCAGCAGTGAAACCGGGGGGCCTGGCTACACCTTC.

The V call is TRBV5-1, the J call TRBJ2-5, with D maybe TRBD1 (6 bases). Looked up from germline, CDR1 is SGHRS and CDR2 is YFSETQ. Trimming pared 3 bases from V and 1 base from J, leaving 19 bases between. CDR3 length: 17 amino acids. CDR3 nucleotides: TGCGCCAGCAGCTGGGGGCCGACAGGAGCGTCCCAAGAGACCCAGTACTTC. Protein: CASSWGPTGASQETQYF.

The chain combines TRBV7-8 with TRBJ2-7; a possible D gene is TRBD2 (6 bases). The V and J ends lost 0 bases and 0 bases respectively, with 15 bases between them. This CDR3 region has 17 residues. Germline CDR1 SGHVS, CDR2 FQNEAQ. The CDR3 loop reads CASSLARGTSSSYEQYF. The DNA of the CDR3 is TGTGCCAGCAGCTTAGCTCGGGGGACTTCCAGCTCCTACGAGCAGTACTTC.

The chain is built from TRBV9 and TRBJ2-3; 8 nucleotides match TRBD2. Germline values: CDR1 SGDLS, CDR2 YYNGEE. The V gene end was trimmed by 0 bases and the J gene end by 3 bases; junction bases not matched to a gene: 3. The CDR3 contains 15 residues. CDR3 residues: CASSVDGRVTDTQYF. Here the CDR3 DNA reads TGTGCCAGCAGCGTAGACGGGAGGGTGACAGATACGCAGTATTTT.

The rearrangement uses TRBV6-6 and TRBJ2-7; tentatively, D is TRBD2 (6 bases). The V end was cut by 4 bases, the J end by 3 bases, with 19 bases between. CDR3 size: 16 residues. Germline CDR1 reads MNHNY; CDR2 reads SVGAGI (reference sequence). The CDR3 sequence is CASSLLTATGDYEQYF. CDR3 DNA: TGTGCCAGCAGTTTACTGACAGCGACGGGGGACTACGAGCAGTACTTC.

CDR3 residues: CASTPVSVSNTGELFF. The DNA of the CDR3 is TGCGCCAGCACCCCCGTTTCGGTGTCCAACACCGGGGAGCTGTTTTTT. The chain carries TRBV23-1 and TRBJ2-2; D is ambiguous. TRBV23-1 is treated as an ORF (open reading frame) with a function not yet certain. The CDR3 totals 16 residues. V was shortened by 7 bases and J by 2 bases, with 17 bases between the two germline ends.

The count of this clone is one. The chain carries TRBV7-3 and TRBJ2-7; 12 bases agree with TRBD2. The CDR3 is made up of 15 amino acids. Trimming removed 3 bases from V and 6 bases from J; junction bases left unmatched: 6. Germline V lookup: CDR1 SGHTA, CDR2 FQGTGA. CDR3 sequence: CASSLTSGSFAEQYF. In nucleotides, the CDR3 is TGTGCCAGCAGCTTGACTAGCGGGAGCTTCGCCGAGCAGTACTTC.